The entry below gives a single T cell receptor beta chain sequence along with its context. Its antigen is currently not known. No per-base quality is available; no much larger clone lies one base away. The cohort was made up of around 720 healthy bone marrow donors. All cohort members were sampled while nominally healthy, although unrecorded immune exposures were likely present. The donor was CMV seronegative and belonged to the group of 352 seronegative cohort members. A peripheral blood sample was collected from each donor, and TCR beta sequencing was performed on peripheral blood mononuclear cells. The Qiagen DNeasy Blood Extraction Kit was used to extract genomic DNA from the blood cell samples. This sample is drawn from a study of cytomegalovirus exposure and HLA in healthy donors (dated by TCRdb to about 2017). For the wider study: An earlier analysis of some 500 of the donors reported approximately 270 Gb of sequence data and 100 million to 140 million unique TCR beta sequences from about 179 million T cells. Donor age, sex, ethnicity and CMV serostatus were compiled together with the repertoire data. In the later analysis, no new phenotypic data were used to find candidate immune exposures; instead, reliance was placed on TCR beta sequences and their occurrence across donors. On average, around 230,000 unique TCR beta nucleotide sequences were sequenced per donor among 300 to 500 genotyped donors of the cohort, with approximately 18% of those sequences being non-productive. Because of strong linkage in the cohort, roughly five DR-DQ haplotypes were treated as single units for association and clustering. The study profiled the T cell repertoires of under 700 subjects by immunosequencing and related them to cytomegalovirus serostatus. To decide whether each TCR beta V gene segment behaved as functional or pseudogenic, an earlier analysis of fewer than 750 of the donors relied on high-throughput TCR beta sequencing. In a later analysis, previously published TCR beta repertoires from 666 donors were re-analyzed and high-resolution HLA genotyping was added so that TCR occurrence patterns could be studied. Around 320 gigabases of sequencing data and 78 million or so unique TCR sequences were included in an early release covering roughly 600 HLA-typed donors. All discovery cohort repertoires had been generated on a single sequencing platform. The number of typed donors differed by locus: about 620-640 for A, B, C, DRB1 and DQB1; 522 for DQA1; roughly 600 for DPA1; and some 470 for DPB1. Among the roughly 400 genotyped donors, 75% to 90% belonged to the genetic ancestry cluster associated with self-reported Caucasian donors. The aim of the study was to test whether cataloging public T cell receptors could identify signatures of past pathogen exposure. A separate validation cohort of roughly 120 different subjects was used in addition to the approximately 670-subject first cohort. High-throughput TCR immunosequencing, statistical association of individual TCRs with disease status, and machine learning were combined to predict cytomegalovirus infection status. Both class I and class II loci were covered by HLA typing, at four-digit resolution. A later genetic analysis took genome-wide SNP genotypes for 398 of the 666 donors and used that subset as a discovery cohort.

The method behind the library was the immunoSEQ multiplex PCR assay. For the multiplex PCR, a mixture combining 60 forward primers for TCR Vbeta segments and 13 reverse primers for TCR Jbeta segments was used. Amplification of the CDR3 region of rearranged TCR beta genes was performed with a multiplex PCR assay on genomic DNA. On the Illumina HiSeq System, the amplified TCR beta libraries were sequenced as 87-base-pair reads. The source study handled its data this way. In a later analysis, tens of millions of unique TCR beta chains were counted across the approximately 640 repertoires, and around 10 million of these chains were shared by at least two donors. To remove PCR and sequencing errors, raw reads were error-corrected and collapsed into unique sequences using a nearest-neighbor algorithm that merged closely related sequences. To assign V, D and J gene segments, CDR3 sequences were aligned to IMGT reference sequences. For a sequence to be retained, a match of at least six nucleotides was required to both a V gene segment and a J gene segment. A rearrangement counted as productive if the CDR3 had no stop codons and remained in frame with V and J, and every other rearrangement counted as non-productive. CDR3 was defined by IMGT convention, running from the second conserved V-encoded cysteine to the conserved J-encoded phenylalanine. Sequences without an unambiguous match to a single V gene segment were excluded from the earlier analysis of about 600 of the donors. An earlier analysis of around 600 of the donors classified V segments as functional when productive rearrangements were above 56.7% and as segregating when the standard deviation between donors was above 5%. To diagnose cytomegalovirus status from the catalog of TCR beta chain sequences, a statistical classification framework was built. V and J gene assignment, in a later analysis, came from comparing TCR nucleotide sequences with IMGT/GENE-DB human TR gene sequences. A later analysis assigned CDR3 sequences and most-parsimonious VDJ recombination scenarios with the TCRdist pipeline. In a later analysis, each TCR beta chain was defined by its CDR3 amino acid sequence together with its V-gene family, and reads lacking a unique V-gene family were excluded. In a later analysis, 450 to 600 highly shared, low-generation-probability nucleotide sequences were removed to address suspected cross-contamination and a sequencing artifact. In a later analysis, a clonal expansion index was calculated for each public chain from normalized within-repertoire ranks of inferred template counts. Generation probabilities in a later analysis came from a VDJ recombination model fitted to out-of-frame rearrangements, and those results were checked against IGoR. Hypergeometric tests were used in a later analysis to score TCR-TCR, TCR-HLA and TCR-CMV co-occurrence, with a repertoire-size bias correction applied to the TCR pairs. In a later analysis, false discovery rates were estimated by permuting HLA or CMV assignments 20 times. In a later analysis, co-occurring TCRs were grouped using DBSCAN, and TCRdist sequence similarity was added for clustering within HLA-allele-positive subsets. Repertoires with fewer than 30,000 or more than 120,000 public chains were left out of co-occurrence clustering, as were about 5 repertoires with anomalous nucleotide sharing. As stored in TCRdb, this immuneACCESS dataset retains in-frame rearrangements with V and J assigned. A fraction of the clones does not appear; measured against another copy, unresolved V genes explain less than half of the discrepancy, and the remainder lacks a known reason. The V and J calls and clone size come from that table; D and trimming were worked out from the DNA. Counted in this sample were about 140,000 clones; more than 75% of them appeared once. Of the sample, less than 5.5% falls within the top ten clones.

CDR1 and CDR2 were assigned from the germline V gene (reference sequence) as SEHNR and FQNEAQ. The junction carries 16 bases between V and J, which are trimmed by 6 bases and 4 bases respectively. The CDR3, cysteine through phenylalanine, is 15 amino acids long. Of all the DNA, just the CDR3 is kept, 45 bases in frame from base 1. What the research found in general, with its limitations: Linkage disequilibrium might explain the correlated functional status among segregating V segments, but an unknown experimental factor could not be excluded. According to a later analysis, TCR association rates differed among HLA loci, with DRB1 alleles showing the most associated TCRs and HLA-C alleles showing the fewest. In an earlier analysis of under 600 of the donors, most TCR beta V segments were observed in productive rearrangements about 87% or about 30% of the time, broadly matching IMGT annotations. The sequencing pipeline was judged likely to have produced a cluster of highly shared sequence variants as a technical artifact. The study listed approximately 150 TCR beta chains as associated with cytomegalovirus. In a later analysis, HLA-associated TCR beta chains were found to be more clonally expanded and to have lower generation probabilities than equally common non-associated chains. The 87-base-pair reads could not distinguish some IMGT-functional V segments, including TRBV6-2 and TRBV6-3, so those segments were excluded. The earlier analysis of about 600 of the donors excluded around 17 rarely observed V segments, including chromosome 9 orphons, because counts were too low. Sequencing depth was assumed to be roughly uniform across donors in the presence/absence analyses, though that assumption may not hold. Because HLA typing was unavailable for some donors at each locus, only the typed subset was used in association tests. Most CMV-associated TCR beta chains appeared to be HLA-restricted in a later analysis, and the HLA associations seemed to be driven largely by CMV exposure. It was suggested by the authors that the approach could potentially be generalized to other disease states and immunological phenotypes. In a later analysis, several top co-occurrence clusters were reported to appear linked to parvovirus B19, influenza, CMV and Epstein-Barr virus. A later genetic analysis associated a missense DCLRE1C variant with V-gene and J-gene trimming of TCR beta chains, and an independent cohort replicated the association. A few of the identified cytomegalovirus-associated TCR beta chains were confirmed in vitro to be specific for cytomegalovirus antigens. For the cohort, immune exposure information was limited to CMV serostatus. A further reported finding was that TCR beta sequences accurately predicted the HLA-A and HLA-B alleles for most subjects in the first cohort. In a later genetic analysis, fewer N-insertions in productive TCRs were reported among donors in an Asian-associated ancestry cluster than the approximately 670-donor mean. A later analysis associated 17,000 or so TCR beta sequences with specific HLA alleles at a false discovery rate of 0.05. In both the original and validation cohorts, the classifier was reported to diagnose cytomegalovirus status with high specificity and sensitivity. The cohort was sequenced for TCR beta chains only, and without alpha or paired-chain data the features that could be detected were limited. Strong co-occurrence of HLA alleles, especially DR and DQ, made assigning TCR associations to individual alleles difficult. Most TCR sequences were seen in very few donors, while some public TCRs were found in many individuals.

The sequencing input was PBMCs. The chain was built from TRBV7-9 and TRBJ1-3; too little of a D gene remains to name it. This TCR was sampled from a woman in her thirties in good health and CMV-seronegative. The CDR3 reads CASSLAGESGNTIYF. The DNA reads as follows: TGTGCCAGCAGTTTGGCCGGGGAGTCAGGAAACACCATATATTTT.